This T cell receptor (beta chain) was found in a study of TIL therapy for anti-PD-1-resistant metastatic lung cancer. Whole-study results and caveats: After infusion, TIL clonotypes partly replaced peripheral T cells and declined over months.

Time point here: pre-treatment sample, taken before nivolumab and TIL therapy. V lost 8 bases to trimming and J lost 5 bases; unmatched junction nucleotides: 13. Looked up from germline, CDR1 is MGHDK and CDR2 is SYGVNS. This CDR3 spans 15 amino acids. The sample holds one count of this clone. The antigen remains undetermined. The immunoSEQ assay was v3. The assay was immunoSEQ multiplex PCR, and TCRdb's table has in-frame clones only and misses some. The repertoire holds about 50,000 clones, approximately 79% seen once, with about 5% in the top ten. The chain links TRBV25-1 to TRBJ2-3, with 7 bases fitting TRBD2. This clonotype was obtained from a woman aged 30-85 years with non-small cell lung cancer. The material was blood, obtained at baseline. The CDR3 loop reads CASRSFRLAEDTQYF. CDR3 sequence (DNA): TGTGCCAGCCGGTCCTTTAGACTAGCTGAAGATACGCAGTATTTT.